These 29 T cell receptor beta chains came from one sample sequenced in a study of T cells expressing NK-cell markers. TCRdb re-called the 5' RACE reads; every CDR3 protein appears as one record, without DNA. The sample table sets out 400,000 to 450,000 distinct CDR3 sequences. The specimen was blood T cells: a sorted CD56 or NKG2C T cell subset, CD4+ or CD8+ T cells, or bulk PBMC T cells (not recorded which). The receptor source for this set is a woman between 18 and 70 years old in good health.

The gene calls are TRBV29-1 and TRBJ2-3; TCRdb outputs TRBD2, but without DNA this stays unchecked. Germline V gene lookup returns CDR1 SQVTM and CDR2 ANQGSEA. The CDR3 runs to 12 residues. CDR3 loop: CSGASSTDTQYF.

The J gene is TRBJ2-3, the V gene TRBV6-1; the D call from TCRdb, TRBD1, cannot be confirmed without DNA. CDR1 and CDR2 from the germline V gene are MNHNS and SASEGT. The CDR3 is made up of 14 amino acids. CDR3 residues: CASNRDRSTDTQYF.

The J gene is TRBJ2-1, the V gene TRBV5-1; the D call from TCRdb, TRBD1, cannot be confirmed without DNA. Germline V gives CDR1 SGHRS, CDR2 YFSETQ. This CDR3 has 16 residues. The CDR3: CASSSSGAPSYNEQFF.

The chain joins TRBV6-1 to TRBJ2-2; with no DNA, the TCRdb D assignment of TRBD1 cannot be verified. The CDR3 contains 15 residues. Germline V gives CDR1 MNHNS, CDR2 SASEGT. The CDR3: CASRPGTDYTGELFF.

The genes are TRBV20-1 and TRBJ1-1; TCRdb designates TRBD1, a call that cannot be tested without DNA. Germline V gene sequence: CDR1 DFQATT, CDR2 SNEGSKA (reference sequence). The CDR3 extends over 12 amino acids. The CDR3 loop is CSARGQGGEAFF.

The chain has TRBV5-4 and TRBJ2-1; without DNA, the TCRdb call of TRBD2 cannot be checked. There are 18 residues in the CDR3. Germline CDR1 is SGHNT and CDR2 is YYREEE (reference sequence). The chain's CDR3 is CASSWGGTSIDQTNEQFF.

This sequence joins TRBV12-3 or TRBV12-4 and TRBJ2-1; lacking DNA, the TRBD1 call made by TCRdb goes unchecked. This CDR3 is built from 15 residues. CDR3 loop: CASRPQGSLYNEQFF.

J is TRBJ2-7 and V is TRBV30. Germline lookup yields CDR1 GTSNPN and CDR2 SVGIG (reference sequence). CDR3 size: 11 residues. The CDR3: CAWSERNEQYF.

The chain joins TRBV27 to TRBJ1-1. Germline loops: CDR1 MNHEY, CDR2 SMNVEV (reference sequence). The CDR3 has 15 amino acids. This CDR3 reads CASSLSPGRNTEAFF.

The V gene is TRBV9, the J gene TRBJ2-7; the TRBD1 assignment by TCRdb is unverifiable without DNA. This CDR3 is 14 amino acids long. Per the germline V gene, CDR1 is SGDLS and CDR2 is YYNGEE. The CDR3 reads CASSVGPGHYEQYF.

This chain links TRBV12-3 or TRBV12-4 with TRBJ1-6. The CDR3 loop spans 12 amino acids. The CDR3 sequence is CASTVINSPLHF.

V and J are TRBV29-1 and TRBJ2-7; the D call of TRBD2 rests on TCRdb alone, since no DNA is present to check it. CDR3 length equals 15 residues. Germline CDR1 is SQVTM and CDR2 is ANQGSEA. The CDR3: CSVEVGLAGAYEQYF.

This chain joins TRBV27 and TRBJ1-2. Germline CDR1 is MNHEY and CDR2 is SMNVEV (reference sequence). There are 16 residues in the CDR3. The CDR3 spells CASSPTDRSANYGYTF.

This chain uses TRBV7-8 with TRBJ2-6; the D call from TCRdb, TRBD2, cannot be confirmed without DNA. The CDR3 is made up of 16 amino acids. Per the germline V gene, CDR1 is SGHVS and CDR2 is FQNEAQ. The CDR3 sequence: CASSPDLGSGANVLTF.

This rearrangement joins TRBV20-1 to TRBJ2-7; TCRdb outputs TRBD2, but without DNA this stays unchecked. The length of the CDR3 is 16 residues. The germline gives CDR1 DFQATT, CDR2 SNEGSKA (reference sequence). The CDR3 here is CSARGHPGEGRYEQYF.

This chain connects TRBV7-3 to TRBJ1-3. This CDR3 has 15 residues. Germline-derived CDR1 and CDR2 are SGHTA and FQGTGA. CDR3 region: CASSPEPCTGNTIYF.

The V call is TRBV20-1, the J call TRBJ2-3; the TRBD1 assignment by TCRdb is unverifiable without DNA. There are 14 residues in the CDR3. Germline V lookup: CDR1 DFQATT, CDR2 SNEGSKA (reference sequence). CDR3 region: CSARAGWTTDTQYF.

The chain has TRBV6-5 and TRBJ1-2. This CDR3 spans 14 amino acids. Germline CDR1 and CDR2: MNHEY and SVGAGI. The CDR3 here is CASSYSGGMYGYTF.

This chain's CDR3 is CASTPGGNTGELFF. The V gene is TRBV5-1, the J gene TRBJ2-2; TCRdb lists TRBD1, though no DNA is available to test this call. The germline CDR1 and CDR2 sequences are SGHRS and YFSETQ. The CDR3 extends over 14 amino acids.

The chain recombines TRBV2 with TRBJ2-5; TCRdb names TRBD1, which stays unverified in the absence of DNA. The germline gives CDR1 SNHLY, CDR2 FYNNEI. The CDR3 runs 17 residues. CDR3 in amino acids: CASTEWGRATYQETQYF. The whole variable domain, filled in from reference TRBV2 and TRBJ2-5, reads EPEVTQTPSHQVTQMGQEVILRCVPISNHLYFYWYRQILGQKVEFLVSFYNNEISEKSEIFDDQFSVERPDGSNFTLKIRSTKLEDSAMYFCASTEWGRATYQETQYFGPGTRLLVL.

The V gene is TRBV7-3, the J gene TRBJ2-5. Germline CDR1 SGHTA, CDR2 FQGTGA. The CDR3 has 13 residues. The CDR3 region is CASSLGPQETQYF.

This chain connects TRBV27 to TRBJ2-6; TCRdb calls TRBD1, which cannot be checked without DNA. Germline assignment: CDR1 MNHEY and CDR2 SMNVEV (reference sequence). The CDR3 extends over 18 amino acids. CDR3 residues: CASSSYRGGNSGANVLTF.

V and J are TRBV14 and TRBJ2-1; with no DNA, the TCRdb D assignment of TRBD2 cannot be verified. Germline V CDR1 and CDR2: SGHDN, FVKESK. The CDR3 is 17 residues long. The CDR3 reads CASSQDSGPSLSDEQFF.

The genes are TRBV24-1 and TRBJ1-4; TCRdb's D gene call, TRBD1, goes unchecked for lack of DNA. Germline V CDR1 and CDR2: KGHDR, SFDVKD. The CDR3 length is 16 residues. This chain's CDR3 is CATSDEPGRMNEKLFF.

The chain has TRBV20-1 and TRBJ2-1; TCRdb names TRBD2, which stays unverified in the absence of DNA. The germline gives CDR1 DFQATT, CDR2 SNEGSKA (reference sequence). The CDR3 is 14 residues long. This CDR3 is CSARKRETYNEQFF.

The chain uses TRBV20-1 and TRBJ2-7. This CDR3 region has 15 residues. CDR1 DFQATT and CDR2 SNEGSKA come from the germline V gene (reference sequence). CDR3 residues: CSALLTDRSSYEQYF.

The rearrangement joins TRBV6-5 to TRBJ1-6; lacking DNA, the TRBD1 call made by TCRdb goes unchecked. The CDR3 runs to 16 residues. The germline gives CDR1 MNHEY, CDR2 SVGAGI. CDR3 sequence reads: CASSYAGTGGNSPLHF.

V is TRBV28 and J is TRBJ1-6; checking the TCRdb D call of TRBD1 is not possible without DNA. The CDR3 contains 15 residues. Per germline, CDR1 MDHEN and CDR2 SYDVKM. The CDR3: CASSSAGQGNSPLHF.

CDR3 protein: CASSLTPGQSSYGYTF. The chain recombines TRBV6-1 with TRBJ1-2; the D call from TCRdb, TRBD1, cannot be confirmed without DNA. The CDR3 has 16 amino acids. Per germline, CDR1 MNHNS and CDR2 SASEGT.